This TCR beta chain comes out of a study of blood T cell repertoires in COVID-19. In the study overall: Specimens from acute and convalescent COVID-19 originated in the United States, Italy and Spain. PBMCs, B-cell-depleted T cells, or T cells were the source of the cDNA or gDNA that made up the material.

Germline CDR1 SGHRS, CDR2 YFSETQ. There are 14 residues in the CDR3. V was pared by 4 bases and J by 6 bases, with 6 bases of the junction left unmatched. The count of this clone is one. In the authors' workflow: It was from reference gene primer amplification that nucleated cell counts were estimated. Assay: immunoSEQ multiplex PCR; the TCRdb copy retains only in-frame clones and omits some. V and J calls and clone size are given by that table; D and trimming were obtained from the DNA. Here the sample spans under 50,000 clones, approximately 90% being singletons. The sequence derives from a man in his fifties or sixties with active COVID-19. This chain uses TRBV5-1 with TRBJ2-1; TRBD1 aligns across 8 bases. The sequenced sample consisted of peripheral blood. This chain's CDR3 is CASSPGQDSNEQFF. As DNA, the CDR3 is TGCGCCAGCAGCCCGGGACAGGACTCCAATGAGCAGTTCTTC.